The sequence of this T cell receptor beta chain was determined in a study of T cells in Graves' hyperthyroidism and ophthalmopathy (dated by TCRdb to between 2017 and 2020). In terms of the full investigation: Peripheral blood samples were taken at initial diagnosis, before any treatment was given. The 95 to 100 discovery patients were divided at random into training and test sets in a 7:3 ratio. Thyroid tissue and blood T-cell repertoires from about six Graves' hyperthyroidism patients were also compared in the study. To identify TCR V-J signatures that set the groups apart, the researchers used a discovery cohort of roughly 100 patients, made up of under 50 with Graves' ophthalmopathy and about 60 with stable Graves' hyperthyroidism. TCR Vbeta CDR3 sequencing of some 140 peripheral blood samples (43 ophthalmopathy, 75 or so hyperthyroidism and about 17 progressor patients) is reported in the paper. Prospective prediction of ophthalmopathy was tested in an independent validation cohort of approximately 19 hyperthyroidism patients and 17 patients who later progressed to ophthalmopathy. Following sampling, methimazole starting at 30 mg daily was given to hyperthyroidism patients, and high-dose intravenous methylprednisolone was given to ophthalmopathy patients.

Amplification of TCR beta CDR3 regions was carried out from RNA transcripts. For the first round of RT-PCR on the TCR CDR3, the HTBI primer set was used together with the Qiagen OneStep RT-PCR kit. The libraries were constructed in a second round of multiplex PCR and then size-selected and purified. Paired-end sequencing of the libraries was performed with 100 bp reads on an Illumina HiSeq2000. In the original analysis: SOAPnuke was used to process the raw data, with reads discarded if the reads contained adapters or uncalled bases, had a mean Phred below 15, or lacked an exact constant-primer or identifier match. COPE v1.2.5 was used to merge the high-quality paired reads, and each unique nucleotide sequence was defined as a clonotype. MiTCR v1.1 was used to align the clonotypes against IMGT TRBV, TRBD and TRBJ reference segments. Analysis was restricted to V-J combinations with a frequency above 0.0001, which covered about 99% of repertoires. The TCS score was defined as F50 (clonal expansion) divided by E x V (chaos), with BLOSUM62-based TCRdist calculated between CDR3 peptides within each V-J. Welch's t-statistics and random forest reduced approximately 520 V-J features to under 15, which were used in a naive Bayes classifier (R e1071). TCRdb trimmed public reads at Q25 via fastp, called clones via MiXCR and kept in-frame beta chains. Here each entry gathers all rows of one CDR3 protein and keeps the most common genes and DNA. V and J calls and clone size were set by TCRdb, not the authors. This sample gives about 350,000 distinct CDR3 sequences in total; about 18% of them show up just once. About 3.5% of the sample comes from the top ten.

Details on this clonotype: What this receptor recognizes is not known. No clone much larger than this one lies a single base away; base qualities are absent.

Summary of the overall study and its limitations: Sample size was not statistically predetermined, and blinding of investigators to group allocation was not performed. Blood samples also contained most of the expanded thyroid clonotypes (frequency above 0.001), which suggests that blood repertoires may reflect thyroid immune responses. Ophthalmopathy was separated from stable hyperthyroidism by a 13 V-J signature model, with roughly 88% sensitivity and about 81% specificity obtained in cross-validation and 80%/75% obtained in testing. In validation, the model predicted progression to ophthalmopathy a median of roughly 6.5 months before onset, with about 71% sensitivity and just under 75% specificity.

Stable Graves' hyperthyroidism was defined as no progression to ophthalmopathy during 18 months of follow-up. The hyperthyroidism patients were between 18 and 65 years old and newly diagnosed, with a disease duration of less than 2 months. The study excluded patients with uncontrolled infections, other autoimmune diseases, pregnancy or lactation. Diagnoses relied on clinical symptoms, serum thyroxine and TRAb, thyroid ultrasound and orbital computed tomography. PBMCs were isolated from about 9.2 ml of fresh peripheral blood by Ficoll-Paque density gradient centrifugation. Total RNA was extracted using Trizol reagent, and RNA quality was assessed on an Agilent 2100 Bioanalyzer. The material sequenced was blood. The receptor comes from a young woman with Graves' hyperthyroidism.

The CDR3 region has the sequence CASSTNRGIGEQYF. The nucleotide sequence is TGTGCCAGCAGTACCAACAGGGGTATTGGCGAGCAGTACTTC. This receptor chain uses TRBV6-1 and TRBJ2-7, and 7 junction bases match TRBD1. For CDR1 and CDR2, the germline V gene lists MNHNS and SASEGT. The CDR3 measures 14 amino acids from cysteine to phenylalanine. The entry retains the CDR3 DNA only, 42 bases that are in frame from base 1. For this chain, trimming is 5 bases at the V end and 6 bases at the J end, and the number of junction bases without a gene match is 10.